One T cell receptor (beta chain) is described in this entry. The antigen is unknown. This entry belongs to a study of PD-L1 blockade in urothelial cancer. Study information: Per blood sample, T cells had a median of roughly 140,000. Regarding the study as a whole: Better survival was predicted when blood TCR clonality before treatment fell below the median.

Described time point: pretreatment peripheral blood. Each patient contributed between 1 and 8 total time points of blood mononuclear cells, pretreatment and during treatment. Germline values: CDR1 MNHEY, CDR2 SVGAGI. Trimming took 5 bases from V and 0 from J, leaving 8 bases between them. There are 14 residues in the CDR3. Generated by immunoSEQ multiplex PCR, the TCRdb table keeps only in-frame clones and is missing some. Found here are fewer than 50,000 clones, around 80% of them singletons; the top ten hold 2.5% to 3.5%. This specimen consisted of PBMCs, obtained around atezolizumab (anti-PD-L1) treatment. This sequence was found in a man between 65 and 80 years old with urothelial cancer. V and J are TRBV6-5 and TRBJ1-3; D unclear. DNA for the CDR3: TGTGCCAGCAGTCTCCTGAGCTCTGGAAACACCATATATTTT. Its translation: CASSLLSSGNTIYF.